The clone carrying this T cell receptor (beta chain) has only a few counts. Its cognate antigen is unknown. Per the germline V gene, CDR1 is SGHRS and CDR2 is YFSETQ. CDR3 length equals 19 residues. Trimming at V came to 4 bases and at J to 4 bases, leaving 22 bases not matched to a gene. The TCRbeta library incorporated unique molecular identifiers. MiXCR, run by TCRdb on the PCR reads, gives a single entry per CDR3 protein. The table records hundreds of thousands of distinct CDR3 sequences, about an eighth of them present only once. The source of the sample is a study of T-cell reconstitution after alpha-beta-depleted transplantation in children. Study results and limitations: Recipient T cells and thymic progenitors that survived gave rise to the high TCRbeta diversity observed at day 60 in some patients. About two months after transplant, alpha-beta T cells reportedly came from several hundred expanded graft clones. Diversity and T-cell counts at one year after transplant derived mostly from new T cells.

This clonotype was sampled from a girl aged 2-9 years with congenital amegakaryocytic thrombocytopenia, due to receive a stem cell transplant. V is TRBV5-1 and J is TRBJ2-5; 7 positions match TRBD1. Specimen: PBMCs, collected before TCRalphabeta/CD19-depleted stem cell transplant. CDR3 DNA sequence: TGCGCCAGCAGCGCGCTAGCCGACCCTCGACAGGGTGAAGGAGAGACCCAGTACTTC. Translating gives CASSALADPRQGEGETQYF.